This TCR beta chain was identified in a study of CD8 T cells in ankylosing spondylitis. Overall study findings and caveats: Typical of ankylosing spondylitis blood, it appeared, was a TCR beta motif of about eight highly homologous variants.

Comment on this clonotype: Its antigen remains unknown.

Germline loops: CDR1 MDHEN, CDR2 SYDVKM. CDR3 size: 12 residues. The germline V and J ends were trimmed by 3 bases and 3 bases, with 5 bases remaining between them. TCRdb reanalysed the 5' RACE reads using MiXCR and keeps one entry per CDR3 protein. The sample consists of approximately 300,000 distinct CDR3 sequences, approximately 8.2% of them appearing once. Sequencing used blood, either unsorted or a sorted T cell fraction (not recorded which). The clonotype was recovered from a male donor with ankylosing spondylitis. V gene TRBV28 combines with J gene TRBJ1-1; D not resolved. This CDR3 reads CASSFQYTEAFF. CDR3 coding DNA: TGTGCCAGCAGTTTTCAATACACTGAAGCTTTCTTT.